This T cell receptor (beta chain) was recorded in a study of cytomegalovirus exposure and HLA in healthy donors. Study-level points and caveats: Many donors carried some public TCRs, although rarity characterized most TCR sequences. Within a later analysis, the majority of CMV-associated TCR beta chains appeared HLA-restricted.

PCR was performed using 60 Vbeta and 13 Jbeta primers. The table came from immunoSEQ multiplex PCR; TCRdb's copy has only in-frame clones and leaves some out. The table has 80,000 to 130,000 clones, approximately 80% seen once; the top ten hold more than 0.95%. About this clone itself: Antigen: not known.

Trimming removed 4 bases from V and 6 bases from J; junction bases left unmatched: 2. Germline V gene lookup returns CDR1 SGHTA and CDR2 FQGNSA. The CDR3 is 12 residues long. The material sequenced was PBMCs. The chain couples TRBV7-2 to TRBJ2-7; 8 positions agree with TRBD1. This sequence originates from a woman younger than 30 in good health and CMV-seronegative. The DNA for the CDR3 is TGTGCCAGCAGCTCGACAGGGGTCGAGCAGTACTTC. It codes for CASSSTGVEQYF.